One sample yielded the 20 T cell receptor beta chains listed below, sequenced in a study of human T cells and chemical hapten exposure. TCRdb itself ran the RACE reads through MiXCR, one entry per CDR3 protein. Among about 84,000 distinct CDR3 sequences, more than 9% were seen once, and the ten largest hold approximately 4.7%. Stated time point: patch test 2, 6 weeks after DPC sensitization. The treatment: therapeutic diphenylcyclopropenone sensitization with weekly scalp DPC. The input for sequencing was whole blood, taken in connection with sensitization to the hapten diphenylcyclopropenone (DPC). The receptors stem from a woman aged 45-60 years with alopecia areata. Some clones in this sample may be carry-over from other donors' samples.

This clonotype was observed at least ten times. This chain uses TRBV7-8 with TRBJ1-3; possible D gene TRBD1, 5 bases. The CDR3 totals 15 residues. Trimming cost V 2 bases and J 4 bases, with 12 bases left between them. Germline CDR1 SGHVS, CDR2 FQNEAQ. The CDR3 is CASSLTAGTGNTIYF. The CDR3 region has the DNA TGTGCCAGCAGCTTAACGGCAGGGACGGGAAACACCATATATTTT. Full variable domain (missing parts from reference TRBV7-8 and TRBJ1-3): GAGVSQSPRYKVAKRGQDVALRCDPISGHVSLFWYQQALGQGPEFLTYFQNEAQLDKSGLPSDRFFAERPEGSVSTLKIQRTQQEDSAVYLCASSLTAGTGNTIYFGEGSWLTVV.

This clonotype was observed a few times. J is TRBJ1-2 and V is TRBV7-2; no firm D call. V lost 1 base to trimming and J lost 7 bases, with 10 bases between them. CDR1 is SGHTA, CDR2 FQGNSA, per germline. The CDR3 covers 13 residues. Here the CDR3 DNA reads TGTGCCAGCAGCTTAGTTTTTTCCGGTGGCTACACCTTC. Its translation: CASSLVFSGGYTF.

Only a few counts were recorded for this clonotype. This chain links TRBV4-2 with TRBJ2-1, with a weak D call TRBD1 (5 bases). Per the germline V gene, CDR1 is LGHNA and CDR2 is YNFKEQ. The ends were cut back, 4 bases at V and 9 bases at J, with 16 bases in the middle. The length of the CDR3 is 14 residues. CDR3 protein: CASSPYGQGAEQFF. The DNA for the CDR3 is TGTGCCAGCAGCCCCTACGGGCAGGGCGCTGAGCAGTTCTTC.

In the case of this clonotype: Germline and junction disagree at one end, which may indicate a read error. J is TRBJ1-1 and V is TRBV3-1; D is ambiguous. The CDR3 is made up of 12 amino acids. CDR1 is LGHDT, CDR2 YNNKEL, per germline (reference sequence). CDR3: CASSQLVGRLLF. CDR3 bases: TGTGCCAGCAGCCAACTCGTAGGTCGACTTCTCTTT.

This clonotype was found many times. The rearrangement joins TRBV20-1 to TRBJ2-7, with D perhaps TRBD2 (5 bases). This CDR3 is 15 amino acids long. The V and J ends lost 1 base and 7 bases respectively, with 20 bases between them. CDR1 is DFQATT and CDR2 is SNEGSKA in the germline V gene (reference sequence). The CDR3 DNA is TGCAGTGCTAGAGTATCGGGAAAAACGACGGGGGAGCAGTACTTC. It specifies CSARVSGKTTGEQYF.

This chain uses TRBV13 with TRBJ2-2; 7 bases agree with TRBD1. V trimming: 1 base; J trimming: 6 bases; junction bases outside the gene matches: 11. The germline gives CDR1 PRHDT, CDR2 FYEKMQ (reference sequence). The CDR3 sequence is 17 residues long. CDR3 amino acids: CASSLARPGTGAGELFF. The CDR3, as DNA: TGTGCCAGCAGCTTAGCCAGACCCGGTACAGGGGCCGGGGAGCTGTTTTTT.

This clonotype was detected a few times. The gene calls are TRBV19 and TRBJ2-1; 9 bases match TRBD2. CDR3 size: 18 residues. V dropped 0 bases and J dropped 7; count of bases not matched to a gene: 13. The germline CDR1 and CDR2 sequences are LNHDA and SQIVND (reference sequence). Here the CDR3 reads CASSIDHASGILWNEQFF. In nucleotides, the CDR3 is TGTGCCAGTAGTATAGATCACGCTAGCGGGATTCTTTGGAATGAGCAGTTCTTC.

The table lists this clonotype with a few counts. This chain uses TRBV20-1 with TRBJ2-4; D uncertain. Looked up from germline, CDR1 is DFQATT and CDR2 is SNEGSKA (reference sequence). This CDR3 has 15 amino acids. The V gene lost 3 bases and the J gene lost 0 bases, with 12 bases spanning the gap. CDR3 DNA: TGCAGTGCTAGTCCTGGATCGTTAGCCAAAAACATTCAGTACTTC. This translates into CSASPGSLAKNIQYF.

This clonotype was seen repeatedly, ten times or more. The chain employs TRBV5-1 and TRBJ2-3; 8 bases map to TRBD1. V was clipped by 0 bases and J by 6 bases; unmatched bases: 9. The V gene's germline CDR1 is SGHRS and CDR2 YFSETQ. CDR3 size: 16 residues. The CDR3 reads CASSLDGRGLSDTQYF. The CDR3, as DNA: TGCGCCAGCAGCTTGGATGGCAGGGGGCTGTCGGATACGCAGTATTTT.

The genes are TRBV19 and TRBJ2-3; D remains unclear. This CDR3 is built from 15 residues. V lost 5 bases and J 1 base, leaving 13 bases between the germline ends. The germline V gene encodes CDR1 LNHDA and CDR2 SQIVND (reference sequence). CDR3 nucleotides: TGTGCCAGTAGTCCTCCAGCTCAAGGCACAGATACGCAGTATTTT. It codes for CASSPPAQGTDTQYF.

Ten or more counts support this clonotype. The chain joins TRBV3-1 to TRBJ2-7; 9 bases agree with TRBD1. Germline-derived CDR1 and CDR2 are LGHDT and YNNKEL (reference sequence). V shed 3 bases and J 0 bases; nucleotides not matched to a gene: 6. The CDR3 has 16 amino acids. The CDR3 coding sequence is TGTGCCAGCAGCCACCTCCACAGGGGGCTCTCCTACGAGCAGTACTTC. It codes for CASSHLHRGLSYEQYF.

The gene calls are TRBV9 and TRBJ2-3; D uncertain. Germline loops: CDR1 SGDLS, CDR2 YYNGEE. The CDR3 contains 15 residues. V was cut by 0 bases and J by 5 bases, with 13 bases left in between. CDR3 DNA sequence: TGTGCCAGCAGCGTAGGGGTCCGCCGAGTAGATACGCAGTATTTT. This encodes CASSVGVRRVDTQYF.

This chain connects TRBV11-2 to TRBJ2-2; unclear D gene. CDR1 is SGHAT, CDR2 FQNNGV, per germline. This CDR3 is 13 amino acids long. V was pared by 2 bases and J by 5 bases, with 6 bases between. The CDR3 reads CASSLSRTGELFF. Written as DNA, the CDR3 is TGTGCCAGCAGCTTATCAAGAACCGGGGAGCTGTTTTTT.

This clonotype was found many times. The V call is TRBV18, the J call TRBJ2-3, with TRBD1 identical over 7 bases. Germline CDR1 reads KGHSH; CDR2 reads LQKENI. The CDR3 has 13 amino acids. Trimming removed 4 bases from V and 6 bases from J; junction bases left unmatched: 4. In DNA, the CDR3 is TGTGCCAGCTCACAACAGGGGATGGATACGCAGTATTTT. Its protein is CASSQQGMDTQYF.

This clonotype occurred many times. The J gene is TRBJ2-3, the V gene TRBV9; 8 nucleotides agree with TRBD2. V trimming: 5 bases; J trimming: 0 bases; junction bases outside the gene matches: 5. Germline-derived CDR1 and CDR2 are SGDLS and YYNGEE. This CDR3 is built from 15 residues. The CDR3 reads CASRGTSGSTDTQYF. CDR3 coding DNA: TGTGCCAGCAGAGGAACTAGCGGAAGCACAGATACGCAGTATTTT.

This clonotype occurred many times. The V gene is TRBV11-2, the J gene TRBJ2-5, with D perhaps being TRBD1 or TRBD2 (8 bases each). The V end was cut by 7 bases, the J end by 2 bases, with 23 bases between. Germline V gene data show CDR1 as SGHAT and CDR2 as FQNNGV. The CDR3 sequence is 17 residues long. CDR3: CASTRTGGQGAQETQYF. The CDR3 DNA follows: TGTGCCAGCACCCGAACGGGGGGGCAGGGGGCACAAGAGACCCAGTACTTC. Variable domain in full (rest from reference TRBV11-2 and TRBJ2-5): EAGVAQSPRYKIIEKRQSVAFWCNPISGHATLYWYQQILGQGPKLLIQFQNNGVVDDSQLPKDRFSAERLKGVDSTLKIQPAKLEDSAVYLCASTRTGGQGAQETQYFGPGTRLLVL.

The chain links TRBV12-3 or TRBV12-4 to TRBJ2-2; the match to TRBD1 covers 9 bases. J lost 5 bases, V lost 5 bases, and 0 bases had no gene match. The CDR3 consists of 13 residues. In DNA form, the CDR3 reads TGTGCCAGCAGTGGACAGGGGACCGGGGAGCTGTTTTTT. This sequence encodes CASSGQGTGELFF.

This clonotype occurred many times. CDR3 nucleotides: TGTGCCAGCAGTTTTGGGCTTAATCAGCCCCAGCATTTT. This encodes CASSFGLNQPQHF. This chain joins TRBV28 and TRBJ1-5; no firm D call. This CDR3 is built from 13 residues. Between the trimmed V and J ends, which lost 3 bases and 4 bases, there was a span of 7 bases. Germline-derived CDR1 and CDR2 are MDHEN and SYDVKM.

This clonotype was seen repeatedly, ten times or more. In DNA form, the CDR3 reads TGTGCCAGCAGCCTCCGGGACAGGGCCGAACTGGAGCAGTTCTTC. The encoded protein is CASSLRDRAELEQFF. The rearrangement links TRBV7-2 to TRBJ2-1, with 9 bases that match TRBD1. CDR3 length: 15 residues. The junction had 12 bases not matched to a gene; V was cut back by 5 bases and J by 10 bases. Germline V gives CDR1 SGHTA, CDR2 FQGNSA.

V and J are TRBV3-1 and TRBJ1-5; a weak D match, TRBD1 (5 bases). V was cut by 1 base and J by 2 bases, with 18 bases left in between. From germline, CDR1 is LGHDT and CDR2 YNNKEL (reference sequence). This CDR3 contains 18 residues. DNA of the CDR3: TGTGCCAGCAGCCAAGGAGGTACCAGGGTCTGGGGCAATCAGCCCCAGCATTTT. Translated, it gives CASSQGGTRVWGNQPQHF.